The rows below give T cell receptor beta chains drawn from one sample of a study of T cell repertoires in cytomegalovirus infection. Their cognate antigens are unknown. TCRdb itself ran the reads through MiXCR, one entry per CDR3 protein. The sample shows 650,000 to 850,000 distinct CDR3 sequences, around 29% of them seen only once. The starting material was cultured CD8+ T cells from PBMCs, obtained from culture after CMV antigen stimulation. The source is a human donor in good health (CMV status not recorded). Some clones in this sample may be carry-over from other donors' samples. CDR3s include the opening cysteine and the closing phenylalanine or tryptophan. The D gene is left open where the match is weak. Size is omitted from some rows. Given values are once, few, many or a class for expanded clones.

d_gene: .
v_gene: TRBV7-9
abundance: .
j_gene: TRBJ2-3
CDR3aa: CASSLGRQDTQYF
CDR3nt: TGTGCCAGCAGCTTAGGAAGGCAGGATACGCAGTATTTT

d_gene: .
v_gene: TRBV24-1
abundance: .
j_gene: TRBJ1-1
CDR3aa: CATSDSFGKAFF
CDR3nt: TGTGCCACCAGTGATTCCTTTGGGAAAGCTTTCTTT

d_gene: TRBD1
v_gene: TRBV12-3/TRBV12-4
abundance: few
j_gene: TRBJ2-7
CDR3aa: CASSVRDRVLVEQYF
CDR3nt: TGTGCCAGCAGTGTCCGGGACAGGGTCCTTGTCGAGCAGTACTTC

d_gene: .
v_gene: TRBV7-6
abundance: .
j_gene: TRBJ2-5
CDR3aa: CASSLGLVLEGETQYF
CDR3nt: TGTGCTAGCAGCTTAGGGCTTGTGTTGGAGGGCGAGACCCAGTACTTC

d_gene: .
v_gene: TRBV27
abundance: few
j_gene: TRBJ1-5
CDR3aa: CASSLSGGNGNQPQHF
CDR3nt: TGTGCCAGCAGTTTATCGGGCGGAAATGGCAATCAGCCCCAGCATTTT

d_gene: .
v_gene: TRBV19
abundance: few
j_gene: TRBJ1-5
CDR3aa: CASSAGWGSRNQPQHF
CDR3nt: TGTGCCAGTAGTGCGGGTTGGGGTAGCCGTAATCAGCCCCAGCATTTT

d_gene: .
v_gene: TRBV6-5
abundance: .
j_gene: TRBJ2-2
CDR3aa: CASPAPTGELFF
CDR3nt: TGTGCCAGCCCGGCCCCCACCGGGGAGCTGTTTTTT

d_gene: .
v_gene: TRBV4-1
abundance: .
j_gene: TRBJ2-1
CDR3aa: CASSQDRVEQFF
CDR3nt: TGCGCCAGCAGCCAAGACAGGGTGGAGCAGTTCTTC

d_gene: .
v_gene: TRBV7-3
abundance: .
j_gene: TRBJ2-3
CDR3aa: CASSPRGLGDTQYF
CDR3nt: TGTGCCAGCAGCCCGCGGGGGCTTGGAGATACGCAGTATTTT

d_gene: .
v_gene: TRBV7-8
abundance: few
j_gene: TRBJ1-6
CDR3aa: CASSLDRSNSPLHF
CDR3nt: TGTGCCAGCAGCTTAGACAGGAGTAATTCACCCCTCCACTTT

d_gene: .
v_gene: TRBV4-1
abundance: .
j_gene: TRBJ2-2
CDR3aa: CASSLRASTGELFF
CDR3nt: TGTGCCAGCAGCCTCCGGGCCTCCACCGGGGAGCTGTTTTTT

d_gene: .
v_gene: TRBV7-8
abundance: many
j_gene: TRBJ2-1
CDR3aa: CASSLTPNEQFF
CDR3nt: TGTGCCAGCAGCTTGACCCCCAATGAGCAGTTCTTC

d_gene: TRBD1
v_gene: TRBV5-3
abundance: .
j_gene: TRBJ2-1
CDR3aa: CASSLDRGENEQFF
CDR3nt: TGTGCCAGCAGCTTGGACAGGGGTGAAAATGAGCAGTTCTTC

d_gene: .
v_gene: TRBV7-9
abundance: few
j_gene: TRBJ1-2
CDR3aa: CASIPTGRTITYGYTF
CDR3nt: TGTGCCAGCATCCCTACAGGGCGGACGATCACCTATGGCTACACCTTC

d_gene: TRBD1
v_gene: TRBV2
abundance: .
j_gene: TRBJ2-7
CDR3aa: CASNEPTGTGPEQYF
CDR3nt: TGTGCCAGCAATGAACCTACCGGGACAGGCCCCGAGCAGTACTTC

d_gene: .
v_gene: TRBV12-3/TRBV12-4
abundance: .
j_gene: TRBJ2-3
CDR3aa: CASSLGGPSQYF
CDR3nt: TGTGCCAGCAGTTTGGGGGGTCCGTCGCAGTATTTT